The next 6 T cell receptor beta chains were all read from a single sample in a study of human T cells and chemical hapten exposure. TCRdb itself ran the RACE reads through MiXCR, one entry per CDR3 protein. The sample consists of roughly 260,000 distinct CDR3 sequences, approximately 8.6% of them appearing once. Noted time point: pre-sensitization, week 0. Noted treatment: therapeutic diphenylcyclopropenone sensitization with weekly scalp DPC. Specimen: whole blood, collected in connection with sensitization to the hapten diphenylcyclopropenone (DPC). The source is a woman aged 40 to 50 with alopecia areata. Some clones in this sample may be carry-over from other donors' samples.

J is TRBJ2-2 and V is TRBV7-2; 8 bases are shared with TRBD1. V was clipped by 5 bases and J by 5 bases; unmatched bases: 7. The CDR3 is 15 residues long. Germline CDR1 reads SGHTA; CDR2 reads FQGNSA. The CDR3 DNA sequence: TGTGCCAGCAGCCGGACAGGGCCCGGGACCGGGGAGCTGTTTTTT. It specifies CASSRTGPGTGELFF.

There are many counts of this clonotype. The chain employs TRBV10-3 and TRBJ1-6; D is unresolved. CDR1 and CDR2 from the germline V gene are ENHRY and SYGVKD. Trimming stripped 6 bases from V and 5 bases from J, with 11 bases between. The CDR3 loop spans 14 amino acids. CDR3 loop: CAISAWADNSPLHF. CDR3 DNA sequence: TGTGCCATCAGCGCTTGGGCAGATAATTCACCCCTCCACTTT.

This clonotype was detected many times. V is TRBV7-8 and J is TRBJ1-1; 8 positions match TRBD1. Germline CDR1 and CDR2: SGHVS and FQNEAQ. V trimming: 7 bases; J trimming: 4 bases; junction bases outside the gene matches: 17. The CDR3 runs to 17 residues. CDR3 amino acids: CASTIGGGQGASTEAFF. CDR3 sequence (DNA): TGTGCCAGCACCATAGGGGGAGGACAGGGCGCGAGCACTGAAGCTTTCTTT.

Only a few counts were recorded for this clonotype. The V and J genes are TRBV19 and TRBJ1-5; D perhaps matches TRBD1 (5 bases). From germline, CDR1 is LNHDA and CDR2 SQIVND (reference sequence). The CDR3 is 15 amino acids. V was trimmed by 7 bases and J by 3 bases, leaving 16 bases between them. The CDR3 DNA reads as TGTGCCAGTAATGTGGGGATCAGGGTCAATCAGCCCCAGCATTTT. As protein: CASNVGIRVNQPQHF.

The table lists this clonotype with a few counts. This sequence joins TRBV5-1 and TRBJ2-5, with TRBD2 as a possible D gene (5 bases). Germline V gene data show CDR1 as SGHRS and CDR2 as YFSETQ. With 2 bases removed from V and 5 bases from J, the gap between germline ends came to 13 bases. The CDR3 is made up of 14 amino acids. CDR3 amino acids: CASSFGNYKETQYF. For the CDR3, the DNA is TGCGCCAGCAGCTTCGGGAATTACAAGGAGACCCAGTACTTC.

The chain employs TRBV6-2 or TRBV6-3 and TRBJ2-3, with 9 bases aligning to TRBD2. Germline values: CDR1 MNHEY, CDR2 SVGEGT. J gave up 0 bases and V 6 bases, and 4 bases lay outside the gene matches. The CDR3 is made up of 15 amino acids. The CDR3 DNA sequence: TGTGCCAGCAGACAGGGACTAGCCAGCACAGATACGCAGTATTTT. Amino acids: CASRQGLASTDTQYF.